Below are 28 T cell receptor beta chains sequenced from a single sample in a study of radiation and T cells in renal cell carcinoma. Measured with immunoSEQ multiplex PCR; TCRdb has only the in-frame clones, and not every one. The sample consists of roughly 170,000 clones, roughly nine tenths of them appearing once. The time point here: blood 4 weeks post-SBRT, at nephrectomy. Treatment meaning: 15 Gy SBRT to primary tumor, nephrectomy 4 weeks later. The sequenced sample was blood, obtained from a patient whose treatment included radiotherapy and nephrectomy. These TCRs come from a woman aged 50 to 60 with renal cell carcinoma.

This chain joins TRBV11-1 and TRBJ2-1, with a tentative D call TRBD1 (6 bases). Deletions cut 1 base from V and 9 bases from J, with 28 bases between. The CDR3 runs 19 residues. The germline V gene has CDR1 SGHAT and CDR2 FQDESV (reference sequence). The CDR3 here is CASSLDRSKGQLRQGEQFF. CDR3 sequence (DNA): TGTGCCAGCAGCTTAGACAGATCAAAAGGACAGTTAAGGCAGGGTGAGCAGTTCTTC.

The chain combines TRBV7-9 with TRBJ2-7; D gene ambiguous. There are 14 residues in the CDR3. Germline CDR1 and CDR2: SEHNR and FQNEAQ (reference sequence). The V end lost 3 bases, the J end lost 6 bases, and 15 bases lay between the germline ends. The CDR3 coding sequence is TGTGCCAGCAGCTTCTCAGCCGGAAGGATCGAGCAGTACTTC. This codes for CASSFSAGRIEQYF. The full variable domain, with the rest looked up from reference TRBV7-9 and TRBJ2-7, is DTGVSQNPRHKITKRGQNVTFRCDPISEHNRLYWYRQTLGQGPEFLTYFQNEAQLEKSRLLSDRFSAERPKGSFSTLEIQRTEQGDSAMYLCASSFSAGRIEQYFGPGTRLTVT.

The chain joins TRBV13 to TRBJ1-4; 11 bases fit TRBD1. The J segment lost 8 bases and the V segment lost 5 bases, leaving 7 bases of the junction unmatched. The CDR3 loop spans 15 amino acids. Germline CDR1 PRHDT, CDR2 FYEKMQ (reference sequence). In DNA form, the CDR3 reads TGTGCCAGCAGCAAGGGGACAGGGGGTAGGGAAAAACTGTTTTTT. This encodes CASSKGTGGREKLFF.

Only a few counts were recorded for this clone. The chain uses TRBV19 and TRBJ1-5; D uncertain. CDR3 length: 14 amino acids. V shed 4 bases and J shed 2 bases, with 9 bases lying between them. Germline CDR1 is LNHDA and CDR2 is SQIVND (reference sequence). The CDR3 sequence: CASSSKLRNQPQHF. DNA of the CDR3: TGTGCCAGTAGTAGCAAGCTCCGCAATCAGCCCCAGCATTTT.

The V gene is TRBV10-3, the J gene TRBJ2-7; 7 positions match TRBD1. The CDR3 loop spans 15 amino acids. Germline loops: CDR1 ENHRY, CDR2 SYGVKD. V shed 4 bases, J shed 7 bases, and the junction held 13 bases outside the gene matches. CDR3 amino acids: CAISAERQGRGEQYF. The CDR3 DNA sequence: TGTGCCATCAGTGCCGAGAGACAGGGTCGAGGGGAGCAGTACTTC.

The V call is TRBV15, the J call TRBJ2-7; D gene unclear. Germline CDR1 LNHNV, CDR2 YYDKDF (reference sequence). V was pared by 0 bases and J by 1 base, with 7 bases between. This CDR3 has 14 amino acids. CDR3: CATSRDIGSYEQYF. The CDR3 DNA sequence: TGTGCCACCAGCAGAGATATCGGGTCCTACGAGCAGTACTTC.

The sample holds a few counts of this clone. V usage is TRBV5-4 and J usage is TRBJ2-7, with D perhaps TRBD1 or TRBD2 (5 bases each). CDR1 and CDR2 (germline): SGHNT, YYREEE (reference sequence). The CDR3 has 14 amino acids. V lost 4 bases and J 5 bases, leaving 16 bases between the germline ends. The CDR3 bases are TGTGCCAGCAGCGTACCAGGGTGGCGGGACGAGCAGTACTTC. This codes for CASSVPGWRDEQYF. The variable domain in full, completed from reference TRBV5-4 and TRBJ2-7, reads ETGVTQSPTHLIKTRGQQVTLRCSSQSGHNTVSWYQQALGQGPQFIFQYYREEENGRGNFPPRFSGLQFPNYSSELNVNALELDDSALYLCASSVPGWRDEQYFGPGTRLTVT.

This rearrangement joins TRBV5-1 to TRBJ2-1; 12 bases fit TRBD2. CDR1 is SGHRS, CDR2 YFSETQ, per germline. This CDR3 has 16 residues. The ends lost 4 bases at V and 8 bases at J; junction bases unmatched: 10. The chain's CDR3 is CASSPRLAGERDEQFF. The CDR3 region has the DNA TGCGCCAGCAGCCCCCGACTAGCGGGGGAGAGGGATGAGCAGTTCTTC.

Concerning this clone itself: One end of the junction does not line up with germline, which may come from a read error. V is TRBV7-7 and J is TRBJ2-7, with TRBD1 identical over 8 bases. The V gene's germline CDR1 is SSHAT and CDR2 FNYEAQ (reference sequence). This CDR3 is 18 amino acids long. The CDR3 DNA is TGTGCTAGCAGCTTAGATTTTGGGTTGGCAGGGGGCGATTTGGAGCAGTACTTC. It is translated as CASSLDFGLAGGDLEQYF.

CDR3 DNA sequence: TGTGCCAGCACCCCCCCCGGTACAGATACGCAGTATTTT. Residues: CASTPPGTDTQYF. This sequence joins TRBV6-5 and TRBJ2-3; D unresolved. Trimming pared 7 bases from V and 3 bases from J, leaving 11 bases between. Germline V gene data show CDR1 as MNHEY and CDR2 as SVGAGI. The CDR3 contains 13 residues.

The gene calls are TRBV5-8 and TRBJ1-2; D is ambiguous. V lost 4 bases and J 3 bases, leaving 10 bases between the germline ends. The CDR3 covers 13 residues. The germline gives CDR1 SGHTS, CDR2 YDEGEE. This chain's CDR3 is CASSADMDYGYTF. CDR3 in DNA: TGTGCCAGCAGCGCAGACATGGACTATGGCTACACCTTC.

The chain joins TRBV18 to TRBJ2-7; D not certain. CDR1 is KGHSH, CDR2 LQKENI, per germline. Trimming removed 3 bases from V and 3 bases from J, with 18 bases in between. This CDR3 is built from 16 residues. The CDR3 nucleotides read TGTGCCAGCTCACCCTTCTTGGCCGGAAATAACTACGAGCAGTACTTC. It is translated as CASSPFLAGNNYEQYF.

The chain links TRBV6-5 to TRBJ2-7, with unresolved D. From germline, CDR1 is MNHEY and CDR2 SVGAGI. V was trimmed by 10 bases and J by 4 bases, leaving 11 bases between them. The CDR3 sequence is 11 residues long. CDR3 bases: TGTGCCAACGAGTGGGGTTACGAGCAGTACTTC. This codes for CANEWGYEQYF.

This sequence joins TRBV6-4 and TRBJ1-1, with 9 bases fitting TRBD1. Unmatched junction bases numbered 4, after V lost 5 bases and J lost 0 bases. The CDR3 is 15 amino acids. Germline V gene data show CDR1 as MRHNA and CDR2 as SNTAGT. CDR3 nucleotide sequence: TGTGCCAGCAGTCTAACAGGGGGCCTGAACACTGAAGCTTTCTTT. Amino acid sequence: CASSLTGGLNTEAFF.

A word on this clone: The DNA is omitted, as the CDR3 cannot be located on it reliably, and the CDR3 follows TCRdb's listing. J is TRBJ2-3 and V is TRBV7-9. CDR1 is SEHNR and CDR2 is FQNEAQ in the germline V gene (reference sequence). The CDR3 is 15 residues long, counting both termini. This CDR3 reads CASSLGSGPADTQYF.

This sequence joins TRBV29-1 and TRBJ1-2; D gene uncertain. Between the trimmed V and J ends, which lost 0 bases and 8 bases, there was a span of 19 bases. Germline V gives CDR1 SQVTM, CDR2 ANQGSEA. This CDR3 region has 15 residues. CDR3 region: CSVEDLFRRERGYTF. The CDR3 bases are TGCAGCGTTGAAGATCTATTTCGACGCGAGCGGGGCTACACCTTC.

This clone has only a few counts. V and J are TRBV19 and TRBJ2-1; D is possibly TRBD1 (6 bases). This CDR3 is 16 amino acids long. CDR1 is LNHDA and CDR2 is SQIVND in the germline V gene (reference sequence). The V and J ends lost 4 bases and 8 bases respectively, with 21 bases between them. CDR3 region: CASSTSGQPTLDEQFF. In nucleotides, the CDR3 is TGTGCCAGTAGTACAAGCGGACAGCCGACGCTGGATGAGCAGTTCTTC.

V usage is TRBV6-1 and J usage is TRBJ2-1; D may be TRBD2 (5 bases). Trimming cost V 2 bases and J 0 bases, with 11 bases left between them. The CDR3 length is 16 residues. Germline V gene sequence: CDR1 MNHNS, CDR2 SASEGT. The CDR3 nucleotides are TGTGCCAGCAGTGAAATGTTGGGGAGCTCCTACAATGAGCAGTTCTTC. Amino acid sequence: CASSEMLGSSYNEQFF.

V and J are TRBV19 and TRBJ1-2; D uncertain. Trimming left V 5 bases short and J 5 bases short, with 6 bases between. The germline gives CDR1 LNHDA, CDR2 SQIVND (reference sequence). The CDR3 runs to 11 residues. The CDR3 protein is CASSVYYGYTF. The CDR3 bases are TGTGCCAGTAGTGTCTATTATGGCTACACCTTC. Full variable domain (outside the CDR3, taken from reference TRBV19 and TRBJ1-2): DGGITQSPKYLFRKEGQNVTLSCEQNLNHDAMYWYRQDPGQGLRLIYYSQIVNDFQKGDIAEGYSVSREKKESFPLTVTSAQKNPTAFYLCASSVYYGYTFGSGTRLTVV.

This chain links TRBV28 with TRBJ1-6; unclear D gene. Trimming took off 5 bases at V and 1 base at J, with 6 bases between the two ends. The germline CDR1 and CDR2 sequences are MDHEN and SYDVKM. The CDR3 runs 14 residues. The CDR3 DNA follows: TGTGCCAGCAGTCCCCGGTCCTATAATTCACCCCTCCACTTT. Its protein product is CASSPRSYNSPLHF.

J is TRBJ1-2 and V is TRBV27; 7 nucleotides line up with TRBD1. V lost 5 bases to trimming and J lost 4 bases; unmatched junction nucleotides: 7. CDR3 size: 14 residues. Germline assignment: CDR1 MNHEY and CDR2 SMNVEV (reference sequence). The CDR3 nucleotides are TGTGCCAGCAGTCCAAGGACAGGCCCCTATGGCTACACCTTC. Its protein is CASSPRTGPYGYTF.

The J gene is TRBJ2-1, the V gene TRBV10-3; TRBD2 agrees at 10 bases. Germline assignment: CDR1 ENHRY and CDR2 SYGVKD. V dropped 10 bases and J dropped 1; count of bases not matched to a gene: 4. The CDR3 contains 14 residues. The CDR3 region has the DNA TGTGCCACCGGACTAGCGGCTTCCTACAATGAGCAGTTCTTC. It yields the protein CATGLAASYNEQFF.

This chain connects TRBV6-5 to TRBJ1-2; tentatively, D is TRBD1 (5 bases). CDR1 and CDR2 (germline): MNHEY, SVGAGI. The CDR3 consists of 13 residues. V was shortened by 8 bases and J by 7 bases, with 17 bases between the two germline ends. The CDR3 region is CASGYVGVTGYTF. The CDR3 bases are TGTGCCAGCGGATACGTGGGGGTTACTGGCTACACCTTC.

This chain joins TRBV7-2 and TRBJ2-3; D unclear. Trimming stripped 5 bases from V and 4 bases from J, with 16 bases between. Germline CDR1 and CDR2: SGHTA and FQGNSA. The CDR3 sequence is 15 residues long. CDR3 region: CASSRGAAWSDTQYF. In nucleotides, the CDR3 is TGTGCCAGCAGCCGTGGAGCCGCCTGGTCAGATACGCAGTATTTT.

The J gene is TRBJ1-6, the V gene TRBV7-6; TRBD1 matches 9 bases. The CDR3 consists of 14 residues. Germline loops: CDR1 SGHVS, CDR2 FNYEAQ. The V segment lost 1 base and the J segment 10 bases; nucleotides outside the gene matches: 2. The CDR3 sequence is CASSLDRGPSPLHF. The CDR3 nucleotides are TGTGCCAGCAGCTTAGACAGGGGGCCATCACCCCTCCACTTT.

V usage is TRBV27 and J usage is TRBJ1-6; unclear D gene. Trimming removed 5 bases from V and 4 bases from J, with 6 bases in between. In germline, CDR1 is MNHEY, CDR2 SMNVEV (reference sequence). The CDR3 is 13 amino acids. The CDR3 DNA sequence: TGTGCCAGCAGTGTAATATATAATTCACCCCTCCACTTT. This translates into CASSVIYNSPLHF.

The rearrangement uses TRBV5-8 and TRBJ1-2; D not resolved. V was pared by 4 bases and J by 2 bases, with 6 bases between. CDR3 length equals 12 residues. Germline V gene lookup returns CDR1 SGHTS and CDR2 YDEGEE. The CDR3 region has the DNA TGTGCCAGCAGCCGCACGAACTATGGCTACACCTTC. It encodes CASSRTNYGYTF.

The chain employs TRBV2 and TRBJ1-6; 8 bases line up with TRBD1. The germline V gene encodes CDR1 SNHLY and CDR2 FYNNEI. The CDR3 contains 15 residues. V dropped 6 bases and J dropped 7; count of bases not matched to a gene: 8. CDR3 sequence (DNA): TGTGCCAGCAGCGATTGGACAGGGAAGAATTCACCCCTCCACTTT. Translation gives CASSDWTGKNSPLHF.